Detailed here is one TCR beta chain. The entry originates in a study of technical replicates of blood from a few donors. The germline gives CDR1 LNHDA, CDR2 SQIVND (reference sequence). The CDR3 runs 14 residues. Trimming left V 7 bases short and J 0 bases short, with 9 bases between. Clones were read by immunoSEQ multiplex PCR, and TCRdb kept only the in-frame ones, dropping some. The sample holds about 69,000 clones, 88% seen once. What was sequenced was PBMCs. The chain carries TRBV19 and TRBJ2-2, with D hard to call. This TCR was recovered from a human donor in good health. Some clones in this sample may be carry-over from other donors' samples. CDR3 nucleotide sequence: TGTGCCAGTAAATGGCAGACGAACACCGGGGAGCTGTTTTTT. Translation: CASKWQTNTGELFF.